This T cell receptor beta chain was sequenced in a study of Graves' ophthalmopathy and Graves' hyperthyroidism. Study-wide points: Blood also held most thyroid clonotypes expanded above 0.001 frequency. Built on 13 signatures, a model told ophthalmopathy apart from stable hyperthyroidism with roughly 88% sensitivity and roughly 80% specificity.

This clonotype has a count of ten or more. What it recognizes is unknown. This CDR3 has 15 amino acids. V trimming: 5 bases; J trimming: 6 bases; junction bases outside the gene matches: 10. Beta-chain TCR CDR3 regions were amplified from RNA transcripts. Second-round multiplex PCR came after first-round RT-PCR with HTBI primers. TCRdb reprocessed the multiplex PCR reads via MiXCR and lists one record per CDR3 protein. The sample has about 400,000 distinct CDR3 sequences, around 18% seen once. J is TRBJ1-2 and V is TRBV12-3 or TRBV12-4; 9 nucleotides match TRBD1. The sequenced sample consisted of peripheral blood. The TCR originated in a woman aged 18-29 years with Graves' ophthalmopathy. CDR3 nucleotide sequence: TGTGCCAGCAGTCCAGGGACAGGGACGGTCCATGGCTACACCTTC. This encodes CASSPGTGTVHGYTF.